This TCR beta chain was identified during a study of cytomegalovirus exposure and HLA in healthy donors. The wider study: The same platform was used for the approximately 120 validation repertoires as for the 650 to 700 first-cohort repertoires, as reported in a later analysis.

Turning to this clone: Antigen: not known.

Profiling relied on immunoSEQ multiplex PCR, and the TCRdb table lists in-frame clones only, not all of them. The sample holds roughly 77,000 clones; 85% to 95% are singletons and the top ten take approximately 0.69%. General study points: Listed as cytomegalovirus-associated were 150 or so TCR beta chains.

V was trimmed by 7 bases and J by 1 base, leaving 13 bases between them. CDR3 size: 14 residues. CDR1 is MNHEY and CDR2 is SVGAGI in the germline V gene. This chain uses TRBV6-5 with TRBJ1-2, with unresolved D. What was sequenced was PBMCs. The sequence came from a woman in her late teens or twenties in good health and CMV-seronegative. The CDR3 coding sequence is TGTGCCAGCAACCGCGGAGGCGTTAACTATGGCTACACCTTC. It yields the protein CASNRGGVNYGYTF.